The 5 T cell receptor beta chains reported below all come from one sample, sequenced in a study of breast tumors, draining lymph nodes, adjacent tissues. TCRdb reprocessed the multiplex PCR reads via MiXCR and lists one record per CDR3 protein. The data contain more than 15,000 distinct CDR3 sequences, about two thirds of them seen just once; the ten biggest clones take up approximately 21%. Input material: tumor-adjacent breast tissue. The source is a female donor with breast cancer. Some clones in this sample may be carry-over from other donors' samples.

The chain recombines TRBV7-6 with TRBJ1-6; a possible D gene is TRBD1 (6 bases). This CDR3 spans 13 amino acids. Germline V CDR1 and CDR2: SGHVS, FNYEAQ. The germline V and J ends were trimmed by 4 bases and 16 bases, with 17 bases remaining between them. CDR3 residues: CASSSDRYSPLHF. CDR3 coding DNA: TGTGCCAGCAGCTCAGACAGGTATAGCCCGCTCCACTTT. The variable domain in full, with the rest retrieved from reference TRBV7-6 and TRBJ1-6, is GAGVSQSPRYKVTKRGQDVALRCDPISGHVSLYWYRQALGQGPEFLTYFNYEAQQDKSGLPNDRFSAERPEGSISTLTIQRTEQRDSAMYRCASSSDRYSPLHFGNGTRLTVT.

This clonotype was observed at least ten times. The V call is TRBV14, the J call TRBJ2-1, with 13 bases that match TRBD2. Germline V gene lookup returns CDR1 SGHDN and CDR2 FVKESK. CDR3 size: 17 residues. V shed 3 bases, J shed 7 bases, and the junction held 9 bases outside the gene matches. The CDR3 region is CASSHRRLAGGRNEQFF. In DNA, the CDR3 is TGTGCCAGCAGCCACAGAAGACTAGCGGGGGGTAGGAATGAGCAGTTCTTC.

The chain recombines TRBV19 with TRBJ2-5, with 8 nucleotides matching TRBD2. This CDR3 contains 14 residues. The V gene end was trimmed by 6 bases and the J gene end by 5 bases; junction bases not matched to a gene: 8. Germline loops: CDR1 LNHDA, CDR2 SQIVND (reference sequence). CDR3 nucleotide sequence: TGTGCCAGTAGCCGCATAGCGGGAAGGGAGACCCAGTACTTC. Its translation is CASSRIAGRETQYF.

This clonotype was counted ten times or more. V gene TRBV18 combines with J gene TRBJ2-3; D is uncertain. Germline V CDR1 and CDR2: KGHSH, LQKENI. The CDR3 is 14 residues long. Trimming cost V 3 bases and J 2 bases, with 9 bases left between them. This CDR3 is CASSPGQVTDTQYF. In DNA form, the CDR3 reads TGTGCCAGCTCACCTGGTCAGGTCACAGATACGCAGTATTTT.

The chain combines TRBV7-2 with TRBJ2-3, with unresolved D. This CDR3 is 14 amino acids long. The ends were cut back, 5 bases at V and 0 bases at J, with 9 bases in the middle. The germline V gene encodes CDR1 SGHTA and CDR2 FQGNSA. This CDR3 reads CASSDRASTDTQYF. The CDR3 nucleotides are TGTGCCAGCAGCGATAGGGCGAGCACAGATACGCAGTATTTT.